The rows below give T cell receptor beta chains drawn from one sample of a study of cytomegalovirus exposure and HLA in healthy donors. Assay used: immunoSEQ multiplex PCR; TCRdb lists only in-frame clones, some missing. The data contain 90,000 to 150,000 clones, 77% of them singletons. Source material: PBMCs. These receptors all stem from a man aged 40-50 years in good health and CMV-seropositive. Both conserved end residues are part of each CDR3. The D gene is left open where the match is weak. Clone size, where shown, is once, few, many, or a class for clones that have expanded.

cdr3_length | j_call | clone_size | v_call | d_call | cdr3_aa | cdr3_nt
14 | TRBJ2-5 | once | TRBV5-1 | NA | CASSLGQAAETQYF | TGCGCCAGCAGCTTGGGGCAGGCCGCGGAGACCCAGTACTTC
13 | TRBJ1-1 | NA | TRBV5-5 | NA | CASSFTGNTEAFF | TGTGCCAGCAGCTTTACAGGAAACACTGAAGCTTTCTTT
12 | TRBJ2-7 | NA | TRBV5-6 | TRBD1 | CASRSTGDEQYF | TGTGCCAGCAGAAGTACAGGGGACGAGCAGTACTTC
17 | TRBJ2-7 | NA | TRBV7-8 | TRBD1 | CASSLVGRDRDIYEQYF | TGTGCCAGCAGCTTAGTAGGTCGGGACAGGGATATCTACGAGCAGTACTTC
19 | TRBJ2-1 | NA | TRBV28 | TRBD2 | CASSYPSGGLRRTYNEQFF | TGTGCCAGCAGTTATCCTAGCGGGGGGCTTCGGAGGACCTACAATGAGCAGTTCTTC
13 | TRBJ1-2 | NA | TRBV11-2 | NA | CASAKDSRRGYTF | TGTGCCAGCGCAAAGGACAGCCGCCGAGGCTACACCTTC
15 | TRBJ1-6 | once | TRBV7-6 | TRBD1 | CASSSRTGGGSPLHF | TGTGCCAGCAGCTCCCGGACAGGGGGCGGTTCACCCCTCCACTTT
14 | TRBJ2-1 | few | TRBV6-6 | TRBD1 | CASSYPDRADEQFF | TGTGCCAGCAGTTACCCCGACAGGGCCGATGAGCAGTTCTTC
17 | TRBJ2-1 | NA | TRBV7-9 | TRBD2 | CASSPRRLAGGQREQFF | TGTGCCAGCAGCCCGAGACGACTAGCGGGGGGGCAACGGGAGCAGTTCTTC
18 | TRBJ2-4 | once | TRBV5-1 | TRBD1 | CASSLGDRGFLAKNSQYF | TGCGCCAGCAGCTTGGGGGACAGGGGGTTTCTAGCCAAAAACAGTCAGTACTTC
14 | TRBJ2-3 | NA | TRBV6-4 | NA | CASSDGGGTDTQYF | TGTGCCAGCAGTGACGGCGGGGGCACAGATACGCAGTATTTT
14 | TRBJ1-6 | NA | TRBV19 | NA | CAVGDSSYNSPLHF | TGTGCCGTAGGTGACAGCTCCTATAATTCACCCCTCCACTTT
12 | TRBJ2-7 | few | TRBV9 | NA | CASSPMRGEQYF | TGTGCCAGCAGCCCCATGAGGGGGGAGCAGTACTTC
18 | TRBJ1-3 | once | TRBV9 | TRBD1 | CASSVHGGQASSGNTIYF | TGTGCCAGCAGCGTACACGGAGGACAGGCCTCCTCTGGAAACACCATATATTTT
16 | TRBJ2-1 | NA | TRBV28 | TRBD2 | CASTGTSGGNLDEQFF | TGTGCCAGCACGGGAACTAGCGGGGGGAATCTGGATGAGCAGTTCTTC
14 | TRBJ2-7 | NA | TRBV2 | TRBD2 | CASRWTSGPGEQYF | TGTGCCAGCCGATGGACTAGCGGTCCGGGTGAGCAGTACTTC
14 | TRBJ2-2 | NA | TRBV9 | TRBD1 | CASGSTGDTGELFF | TGTGCCAGCGGTTCCACAGGGGACACCGGGGAGCTGTTTTTT